Below, 18 T cell receptor beta chains from the same sample are listed, as sequenced in a study of blood T cell repertoires in COVID-19. The protocol was immunoSEQ multiplex PCR, while the TCRdb copy is restricted to in-frame clones and leaves out a portion. The table lists around 200,000 clones, 84% of them singletons. The sequencing sample was made of peripheral blood. Receptors were obtained from a human donor in a cohort sampled during active COVID-19.

The rearrangement uses TRBV7-9 and TRBJ1-2; 8 bases line up with TRBD1. This CDR3 region has 16 residues. Germline V gene lookup returns CDR1 SEHNR and CDR2 FQNEAQ (reference sequence). V lost 5 bases, J lost 1 base, and 9 bases stayed unmatched. For the CDR3, the DNA is TGTGCCAGCAGCATGCCCGTTACAGGGGGTAACTATGGCTACACCTTC. It yields the protein CASSMPVTGGNYGYTF.

The chain has TRBV19 and TRBJ2-5; TRBD2 matches at 7 bases. The germline CDR1 and CDR2 sequences are LNHDA and SQIVND (reference sequence). V lost 2 bases to trimming and J lost 5 bases; unmatched junction nucleotides: 8. The CDR3 has 15 amino acids. CDR3 sequence reads: CASSIIAGLGETQYF. Here the CDR3 DNA reads TGTGCCAGTAGTATAATAGCGGGTCTCGGGGAGACCCAGTACTTC.

The chain couples TRBV10-3 to TRBJ2-7; 9 positions match TRBD1. The CDR3 contains 14 residues. V was pared by 6 bases and J by 5 bases, with 8 bases of the junction left unmatched. Germline values: CDR1 ENHRY, CDR2 SYGVKD. Here the CDR3 DNA reads TGTGCCATCAGGGGTCCGGGACAGGGTAACGAGCAGTACTTC. Its translation: CAIRGPGQGNEQYF.

The gene calls are TRBV27 and TRBJ2-6; D may be TRBD1 (5 bases). The CDR3 totals 16 residues. V lost 4 bases, J lost 0 bases, and 10 bases lay in between. Germline V gene data show CDR1 as MNHEY and CDR2 as SMNVEV (reference sequence). CDR3 region: CASSSRRASGANVLTF. As DNA, the CDR3 is TGTGCCAGCAGTTCCCGCAGGGCCTCTGGGGCCAACGTCCTGACTTTC.

The V gene is TRBV7-8, the J gene TRBJ2-7, with TRBD2 as a possible D gene (5 bases). The V end lost 1 base, the J end lost 3 bases, and 16 bases lay between the germline ends. The V gene's germline CDR1 is SGHVS and CDR2 FQNEAQ. This CDR3 has 16 amino acids. The CDR3 reads CASSLEGGWKGYEQYF. For the CDR3, the DNA is TGTGCCAGCAGCTTAGAAGGAGGTTGGAAGGGCTACGAGCAGTACTTC. The full variable domain, its missing parts supplied by reference TRBV7-8 and TRBJ2-7, is GAGVSQSPRYKVAKRGQDVALRCDPISGHVSLFWYQQALGQGPEFLTYFQNEAQLDKSGLPSDRFFAERPEGSVSTLKIQRTQQEDSAVYLCASSLEGGWKGYEQYFGPGTRLTVT.

The CDR3 DNA follows: TGTGCCAGCAGCTCGGGGGAGACCCAGTACTTC. This sequence encodes CASSSGETQYF. The chain couples TRBV11-3 to TRBJ2-5; D perhaps matches TRBD2 (5 bases). This CDR3 has 11 residues. Per germline, CDR1 SGHNT and CDR2 YENEEA. V lost 4 bases, J lost 5 bases, and 5 bases lay in between.

This chain uses TRBV14 with TRBJ1-5, with D tentatively TRBD1 (6 bases). This CDR3 region has 18 residues. V lost 2 bases to trimming and J lost 4 bases, with 21 bases between them. CDR1 and CDR2 (germline): SGHDN, FVKESK. Here the CDR3 reads CASSQCRAHRAWNQPQHF. CDR3 DNA: TGTGCCAGCAGCCAATGCAGGGCGCACAGGGCTTGGAATCAGCCCCAGCATTTT.

The rearrangement uses TRBV19 and TRBJ2-2, with 7 bases fitting TRBD2. This CDR3 contains 14 residues. Per germline, CDR1 LNHDA and CDR2 SQIVND (reference sequence). With V trimmed by 7 bases and J by 0 bases, 2 bases remained unmatched. The DNA for the CDR3 is TGTGCCAGTAAGCTAGCGGCGAACACCGGGGAGCTGTTTTTT. Translated: CASKLAANTGELFF.

This clone was seen a handful of times. V gene TRBV3-1 (or the pseudogene TRBV3-2) combines with J gene TRBJ2-5; D ambiguous. The germline CDR1 and CDR2 sequences are LGHDT and YNNKEL (reference sequence). Trimming shortened V by 1 base and J by 5 bases, and 2 bases separated the two germline ends. The CDR3 consists of 11 residues. The CDR3 here is CASSQAETQYF. Here the CDR3 DNA reads TGTGCCAGCAGCCAAGCGGAGACCCAGTACTTC.

This clone appeared a single time. The genes are TRBV7-6 and TRBJ2-7, with 7 bases aligning to TRBD2. V lost 1 base, J lost 7 bases, and 7 bases stayed unmatched. Per germline, CDR1 SGHVS and CDR2 FNYEAQ. This CDR3 comprises 14 residues. In nucleotides, the CDR3 is TGTGCCAGCAGCTTAGTTTCCGTGGGGGGGGAGCAGTACTTC. It encodes CASSLVSVGGEQYF.

The V call is TRBV5-6, the J call TRBJ2-5, with D possibly matching TRBD1 (5 bases). CDR1 and CDR2 (germline): SGHDT, YYEEEE. The CDR3 has 16 amino acids. The V and J ends lost 1 base and 2 bases respectively, with 15 bases between them. CDR3 region: CASSLWTSVGQETQYF. In nucleotides, the CDR3 is TGTGCCAGCAGCTTGTGGACATCCGTTGGACAAGAGACCCAGTACTTC.

The gene calls are TRBV29-1 and TRBJ1-2, with 8 bases matching TRBD1. V shed 7 bases, J shed 5 bases, and the junction held 9 bases outside the gene matches. The length of the CDR3 is 13 residues. The germline V gene encodes CDR1 SQVTM and CDR2 ANQGSEA. CDR3 nucleotides: TGCAGCGCTCTCCCAGGGGGCGATTATGGCTACACCTTC. This gives the protein CSALPGGDYGYTF.

The chain employs TRBV4-1 and TRBJ2-1; no firm D call. Germline CDR1 is MGHRA and CDR2 is YSYEKL. Deletions cut 6 bases from V and 9 bases from J, with 15 bases between. The CDR3 has 13 amino acids. This CDR3 is CASSLDSAPEQFF. For the CDR3, the DNA is TGCGCCAGCAGTCTAGACTCGGCGCCTGAGCAGTTCTTC.

The CDR3 DNA sequence: TGTGCCAGCAGCTTTGGACTAGCGGGGTCGAGCTCCTACGAGCAGTACTTC. It specifies CASSFGLAGSSSYEQYF. The V gene is TRBV7-8, the J gene TRBJ2-7, with TRBD2 matching 12 bases. Germline CDR1 SGHVS, CDR2 FQNEAQ. V shed 3 bases, J shed 0 bases, and the junction held 6 bases outside the gene matches. This CDR3 has 17 residues.

This chain joins TRBV11-2 and TRBJ2-6, with a tentative D call TRBD2 (5 bases). This CDR3 has 17 amino acids. CDR1 SGHAT and CDR2 FQNNGV come from the germline V gene. V was clipped by 5 bases and J by 1 base, with 15 bases between them. CDR3 sequence (DNA): TGTGCCAGCAGCATAAACCCTCCGGGGTCTGGGGCCAACGTCCTGACTTTC. Translated, it gives CASSINPPGSGANVLTF.

The V and J genes are TRBV11-2 and TRBJ1-5; 9 bases fit TRBD1. Germline V gene sequence: CDR1 SGHAT, CDR2 FQNNGV. This CDR3 spans 15 amino acids. V was pared by 1 base and J by 6 bases, with 4 bases of the junction left unmatched. CDR3 protein: CASSLGPTGGQPQHF. Here the CDR3 DNA reads TGTGCCAGCAGCTTAGGCCCGACAGGGGGTCAGCCCCAGCATTTT.

This chain links TRBV30 with TRBJ1-1; D not certain. CDR3 length: 13 residues. Germline CDR1 and CDR2: GTSNPN and SVGIG (reference sequence). Trimming removed 1 base from V and 0 bases from J, with 6 bases in between. The CDR3 reads CAWSDNLNTEAFF. The CDR3 nucleotides read TGTGCCTGGAGTGACAACCTGAACACTGAAGCTTTCTTT.

This chain connects TRBV7-9 to TRBJ1-3, with a weak D call TRBD1 (5 bases). V dropped 5 bases and J dropped 0 bases, with 17 bases sitting between them. This CDR3 comprises 17 residues. Germline V gene sequence: CDR1 SEHNR, CDR2 FQNEAQ (reference sequence). CDR3 region: CASSPNRQPSSGNTIYF. CDR3 bases: TGTGCCAGCAGCCCTAATAGACAGCCGAGCTCTGGAAACACCATATATTTT.